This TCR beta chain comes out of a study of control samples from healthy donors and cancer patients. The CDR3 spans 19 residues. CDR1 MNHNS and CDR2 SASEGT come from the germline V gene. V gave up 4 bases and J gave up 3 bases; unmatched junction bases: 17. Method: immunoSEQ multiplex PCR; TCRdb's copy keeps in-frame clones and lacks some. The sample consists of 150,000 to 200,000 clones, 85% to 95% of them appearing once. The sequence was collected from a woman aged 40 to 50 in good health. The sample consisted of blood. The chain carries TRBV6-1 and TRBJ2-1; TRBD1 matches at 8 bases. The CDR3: CASSALGTGGGEVYNEQFF. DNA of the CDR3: TGTGCCAGCAGTGCCCTGGGGACAGGAGGAGGGGAGGTCTACAATGAGCAGTTCTTC.